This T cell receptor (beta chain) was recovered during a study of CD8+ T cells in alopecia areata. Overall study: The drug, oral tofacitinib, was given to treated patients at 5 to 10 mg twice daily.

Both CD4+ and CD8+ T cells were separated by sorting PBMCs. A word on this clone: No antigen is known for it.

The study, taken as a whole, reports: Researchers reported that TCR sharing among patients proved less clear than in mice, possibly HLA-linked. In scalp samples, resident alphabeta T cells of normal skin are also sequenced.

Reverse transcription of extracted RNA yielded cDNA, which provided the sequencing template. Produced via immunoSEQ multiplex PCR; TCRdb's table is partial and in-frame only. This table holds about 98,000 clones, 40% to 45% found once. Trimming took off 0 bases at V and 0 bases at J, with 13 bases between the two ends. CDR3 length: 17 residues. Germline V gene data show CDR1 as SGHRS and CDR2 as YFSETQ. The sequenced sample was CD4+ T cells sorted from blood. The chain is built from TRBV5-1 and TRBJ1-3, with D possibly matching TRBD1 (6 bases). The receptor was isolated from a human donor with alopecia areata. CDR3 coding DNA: TGCGCCAGCAGCTTGGAAGGGGGGACCCGCTCTGGAAACACCATATATTTT. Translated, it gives CASSLEGGTRSGNTIYF.